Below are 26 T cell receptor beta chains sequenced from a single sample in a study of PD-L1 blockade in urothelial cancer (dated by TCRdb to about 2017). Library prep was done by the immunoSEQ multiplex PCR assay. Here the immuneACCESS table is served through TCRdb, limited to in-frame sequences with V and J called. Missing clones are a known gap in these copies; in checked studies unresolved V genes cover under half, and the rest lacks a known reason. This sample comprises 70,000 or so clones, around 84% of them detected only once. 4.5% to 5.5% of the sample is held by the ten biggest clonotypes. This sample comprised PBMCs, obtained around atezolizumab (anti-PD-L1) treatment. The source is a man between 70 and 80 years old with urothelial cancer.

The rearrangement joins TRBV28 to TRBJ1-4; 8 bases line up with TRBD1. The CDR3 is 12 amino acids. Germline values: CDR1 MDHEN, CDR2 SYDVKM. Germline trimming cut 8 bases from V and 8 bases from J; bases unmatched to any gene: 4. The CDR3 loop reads CASRTGGEKLFF. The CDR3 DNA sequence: TGTGCCAGCCGTACAGGGGGGGAAAAACTGTTTTTT.

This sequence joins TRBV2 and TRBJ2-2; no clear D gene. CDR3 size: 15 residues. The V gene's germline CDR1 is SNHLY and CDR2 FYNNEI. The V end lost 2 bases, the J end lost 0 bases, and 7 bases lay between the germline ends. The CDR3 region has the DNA TGTGCCAGCAGTGAACAGCAGGCGAACACCGGGGAGCTGTTTTTT. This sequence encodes CASSEQQANTGELFF.

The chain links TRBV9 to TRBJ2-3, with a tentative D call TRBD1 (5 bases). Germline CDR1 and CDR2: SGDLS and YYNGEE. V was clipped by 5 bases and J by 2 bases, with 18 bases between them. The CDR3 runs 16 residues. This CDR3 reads CASSAPGWGPTDTQYF. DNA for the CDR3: TGTGCCAGCAGTGCCCCTGGATGGGGCCCCACAGATACGCAGTATTTT.

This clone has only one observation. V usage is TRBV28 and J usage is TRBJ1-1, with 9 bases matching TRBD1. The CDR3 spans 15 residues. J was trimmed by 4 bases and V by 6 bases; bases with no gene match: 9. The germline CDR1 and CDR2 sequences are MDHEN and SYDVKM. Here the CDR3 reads CASRPNRGRFTEAFF. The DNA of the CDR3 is TGTGCCAGCAGACCGAACAGGGGGCGGTTCACTGAAGCTTTCTTT.

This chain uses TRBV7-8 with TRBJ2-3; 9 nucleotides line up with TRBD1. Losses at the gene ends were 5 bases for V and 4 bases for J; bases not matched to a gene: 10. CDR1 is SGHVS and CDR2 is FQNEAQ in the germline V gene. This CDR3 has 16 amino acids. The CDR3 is CASSQQTGGLADTQYF. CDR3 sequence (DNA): TGTGCCAGCAGCCAACAGACAGGGGGTTTGGCAGATACGCAGTATTTT.

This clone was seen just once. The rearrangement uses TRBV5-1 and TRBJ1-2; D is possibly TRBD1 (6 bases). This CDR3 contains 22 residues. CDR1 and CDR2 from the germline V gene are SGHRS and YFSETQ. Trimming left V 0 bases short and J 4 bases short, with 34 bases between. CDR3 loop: CASSLVSRGGQSFPHDSYGYTF. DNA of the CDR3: TGCGCCAGCAGCTTGGTGTCCCGGGGCGGACAGTCCTTTCCCCACGATTCCTATGGCTACACCTTC.

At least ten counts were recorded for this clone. For the CDR3, the DNA is TGCAGCGTTGCGGCCGGGGTTGAAGAAAAACTGTTTTTT. Its protein is CSVAAGVEEKLFF. V and J are TRBV29-1 and TRBJ1-4; D call uncertain. This CDR3 is built from 13 residues. V lost 4 bases, J lost 8 bases, and 14 bases lay in between. Germline CDR1 and CDR2: SQVTM and ANQGSEA.

The DNA for the CDR3 is TGTGCCAGCAGCCCAAAAGACAGGGGACGAACTGGAAACACCATATATTTT. Protein: CASSPKDRGRTGNTIYF. J is TRBJ1-3 and V is TRBV9; 8 positions agree with TRBD1. This CDR3 contains 17 residues. Trimming at V came to 4 bases and at J to 2 bases, leaving 11 bases not matched to a gene. The V gene's germline CDR1 is SGDLS and CDR2 YYNGEE. The full variable domain, its missing parts supplied by reference TRBV9 and TRBJ1-3, is DSGVTQTPKHLITATGQRVTLRCSPRSGDLSVYWYQQSLDQGLQFLIQYYNGEERAKGNILERFSAQQFPDLHSELNLSSLELGDSALYFCASSPKDRGRTGNTIYFGEGSWLTVV.

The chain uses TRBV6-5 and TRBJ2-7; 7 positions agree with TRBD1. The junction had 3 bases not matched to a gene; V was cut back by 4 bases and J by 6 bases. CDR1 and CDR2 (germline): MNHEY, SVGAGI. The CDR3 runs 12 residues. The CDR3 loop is CASSSPGGEQYF. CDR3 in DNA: TGTGCCAGCAGTTCCCCAGGGGGCGAGCAGTACTTC.

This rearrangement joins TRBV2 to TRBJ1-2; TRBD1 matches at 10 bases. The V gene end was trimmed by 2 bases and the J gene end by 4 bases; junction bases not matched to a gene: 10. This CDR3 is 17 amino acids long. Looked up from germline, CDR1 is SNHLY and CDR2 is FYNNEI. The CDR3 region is CASSESIRDRGSYGYTF. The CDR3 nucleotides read TGTGCCAGCAGTGAAAGTATTAGGGACAGGGGATCCTATGGCTACACCTTC.

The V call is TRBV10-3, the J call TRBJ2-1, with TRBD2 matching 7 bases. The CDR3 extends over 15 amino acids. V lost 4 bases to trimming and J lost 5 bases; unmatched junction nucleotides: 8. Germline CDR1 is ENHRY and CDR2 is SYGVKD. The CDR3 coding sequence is TGTGCCATCAGTGGTGAGGGAGGGTATAACAATGAGCAGTTCTTC. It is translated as CAISGEGGYNNEQFF.

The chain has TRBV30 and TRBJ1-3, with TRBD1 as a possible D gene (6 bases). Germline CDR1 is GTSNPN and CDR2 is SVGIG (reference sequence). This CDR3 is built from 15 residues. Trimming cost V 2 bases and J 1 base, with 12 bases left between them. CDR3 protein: CAWSLGQQSGNTIYF. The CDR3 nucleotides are TGTGCCTGGAGTTTAGGACAGCAGTCTGGAAACACCATATATTTT.

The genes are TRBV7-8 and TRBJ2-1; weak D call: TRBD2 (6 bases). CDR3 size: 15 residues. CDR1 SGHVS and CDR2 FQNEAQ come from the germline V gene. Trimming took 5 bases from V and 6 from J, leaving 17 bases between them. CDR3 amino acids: CASSPRWGETNEQFF. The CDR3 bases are TGTGCCAGCAGCCCCCGGTGGGGGGAGACCAATGAGCAGTTCTTC.

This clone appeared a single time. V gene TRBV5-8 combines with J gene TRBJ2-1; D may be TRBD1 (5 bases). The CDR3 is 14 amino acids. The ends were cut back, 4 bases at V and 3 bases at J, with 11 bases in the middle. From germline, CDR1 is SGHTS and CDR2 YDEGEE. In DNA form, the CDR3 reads TGTGCCAGCAGCCTGGGAACAGGCTACAATGAGCAGTTCTTC. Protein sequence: CASSLGTGYNEQFF.

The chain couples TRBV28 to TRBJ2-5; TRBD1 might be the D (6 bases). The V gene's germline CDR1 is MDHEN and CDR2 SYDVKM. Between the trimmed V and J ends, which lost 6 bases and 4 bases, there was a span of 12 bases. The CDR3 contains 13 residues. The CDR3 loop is CASSSGTLETQYF. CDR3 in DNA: TGTGCCAGCAGCTCCGGGACACTAGAGACCCAGTACTTC. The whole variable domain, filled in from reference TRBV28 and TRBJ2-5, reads DVKVTQSSRYLVKRTGEKVFLECVQDMDHENMFWYRQDPGLGLRLIYFSYDVKMKEKGDIPEGYSVSREKKERFSLILESASTNQTSMYLCASSSGTLETQYFGPGTRLLVL.

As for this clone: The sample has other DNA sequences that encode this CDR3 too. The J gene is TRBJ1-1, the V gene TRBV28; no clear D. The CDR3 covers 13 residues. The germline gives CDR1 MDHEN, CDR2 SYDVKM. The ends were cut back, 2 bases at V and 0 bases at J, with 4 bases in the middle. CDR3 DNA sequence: TGTGCCAGCAGTTTAAGAGTGAACACTGAAGCTTTCTTT. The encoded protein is CASSLRVNTEAFF.

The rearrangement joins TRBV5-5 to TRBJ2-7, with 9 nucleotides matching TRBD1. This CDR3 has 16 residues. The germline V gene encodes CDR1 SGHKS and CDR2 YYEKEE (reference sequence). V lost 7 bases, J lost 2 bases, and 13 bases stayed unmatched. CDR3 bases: TGTGCCAGCGGAGTCCAATCCCGGGACAGGGCCTACGAGCAGTACTTC. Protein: CASGVQSRDRAYEQYF.

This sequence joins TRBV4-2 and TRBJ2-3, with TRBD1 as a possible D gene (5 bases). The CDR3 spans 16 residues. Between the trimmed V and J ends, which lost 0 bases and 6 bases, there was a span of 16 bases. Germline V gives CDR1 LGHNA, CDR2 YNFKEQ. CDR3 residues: CASSQDFSGLTDTQYF. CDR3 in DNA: TGTGCCAGCAGCCAAGATTTCTCAGGGTTGACGGATACGCAGTATTTT.

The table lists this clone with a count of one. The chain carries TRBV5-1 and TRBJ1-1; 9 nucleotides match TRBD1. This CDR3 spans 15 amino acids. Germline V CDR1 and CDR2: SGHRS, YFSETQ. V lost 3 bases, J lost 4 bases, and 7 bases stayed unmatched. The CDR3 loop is CASSWDRVGVTEAFF. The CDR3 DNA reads TGCGCCAGCAGCTGGGACAGGGTGGGGGTCACTGAAGCTTTCTTT.

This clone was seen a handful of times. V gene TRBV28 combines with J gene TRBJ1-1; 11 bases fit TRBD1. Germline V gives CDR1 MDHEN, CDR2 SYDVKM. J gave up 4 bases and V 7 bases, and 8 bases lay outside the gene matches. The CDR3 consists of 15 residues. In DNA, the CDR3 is TGTGCCAGCAATGTTGGGACAGGGGGTTTCACTGAAGCTTTCTTT. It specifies CASNVGTGGFTEAFF.

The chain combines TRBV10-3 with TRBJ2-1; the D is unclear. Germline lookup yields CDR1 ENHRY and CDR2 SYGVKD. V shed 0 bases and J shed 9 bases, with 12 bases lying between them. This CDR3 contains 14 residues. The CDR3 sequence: CAISESFVVFEQFF. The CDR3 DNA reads TGTGCCATCAGTGAGTCTTTTGTAGTTTTTGAGCAGTTCTTC.

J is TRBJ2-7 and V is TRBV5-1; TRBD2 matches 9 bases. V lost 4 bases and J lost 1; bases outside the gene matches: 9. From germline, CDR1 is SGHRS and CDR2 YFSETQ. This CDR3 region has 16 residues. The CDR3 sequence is CASSPRRGGLSYEQYF. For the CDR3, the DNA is TGCGCCAGCAGCCCACGGCGGGGGGGTTTGTCCTACGAGCAGTACTTC.

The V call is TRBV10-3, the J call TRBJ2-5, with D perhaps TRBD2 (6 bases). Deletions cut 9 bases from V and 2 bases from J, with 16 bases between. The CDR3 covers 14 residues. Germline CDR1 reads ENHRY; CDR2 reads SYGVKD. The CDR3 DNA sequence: TGTGCCATTTCTAGCGAGGACCCGCAAGAGACCCAGTACTTC. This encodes CAISSEDPQETQYF.

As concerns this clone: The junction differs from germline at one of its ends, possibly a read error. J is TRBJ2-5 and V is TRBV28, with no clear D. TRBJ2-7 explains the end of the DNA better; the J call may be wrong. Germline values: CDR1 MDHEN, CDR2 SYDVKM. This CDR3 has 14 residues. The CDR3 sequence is CASSDTFGSSEQYF. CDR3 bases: TGTGCCAGCAGTGACACCTTCGGATCCTCCGAGCAGTACTTC.

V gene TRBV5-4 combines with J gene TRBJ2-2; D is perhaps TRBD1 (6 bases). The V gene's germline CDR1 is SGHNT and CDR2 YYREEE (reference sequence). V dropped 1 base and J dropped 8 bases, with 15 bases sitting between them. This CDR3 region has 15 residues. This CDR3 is CASSLKTGLLGELFF. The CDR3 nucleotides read TGTGCCAGCAGCTTGAAAACAGGGCTCTTGGGGGAGCTGTTTTTT. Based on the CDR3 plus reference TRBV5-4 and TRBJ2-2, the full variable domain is ETGVTQSPTHLIKTRGQQVTLRCSSQSGHNTVSWYQQALGQGPQFIFQYYREEENGRGNFPPRFSGLQFPNYSSELNVNALELDDSALYLCASSLKTGLLGELFFGEGSRLTVL.

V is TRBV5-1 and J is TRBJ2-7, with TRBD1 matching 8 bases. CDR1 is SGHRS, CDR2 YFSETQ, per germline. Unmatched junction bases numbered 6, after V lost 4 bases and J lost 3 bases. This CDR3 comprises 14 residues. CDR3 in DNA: TGCGCCAGCAGCCCCGGACAGGGTTACTACGAGCAGTACTTC. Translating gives CASSPGQGYYEQYF.